Below, 25 T cell receptor beta chains from the same sample are listed, as sequenced in a study of cytomegalovirus exposure and HLA in healthy donors. 13 Jbeta primers and 60 Vbeta primers were used for the PCR. The protocol was immunoSEQ multiplex PCR, while the TCRdb copy is restricted to in-frame clones and leaves out a portion. Among 250,000 to 350,000 clones listed, roughly 90% were seen once. Source material: PBMCs. The receptors were sampled from a man in his forties in good health and CMV-seropositive.

The gene calls are TRBV7-3 and TRBJ2-3, with D possibly being TRBD1 (5 bases). With 2 bases removed from V and 1 base from J, the gap between germline ends came to 7 bases. Germline V CDR1 and CDR2: SGHTA, FQGTGA. The CDR3 covers 14 residues. The CDR3 DNA follows: TGTGCCAGCAGCTTACTAGGGGGCACAGATACGCAGTATTTT. It translates to CASSLLGGTDTQYF. The full variable domain, completed using reference TRBV7-3 and TRBJ2-3, is GAGVSQTPSNKVTEKGKYVELRCDPISGHTALYWYRQSLGQGPEFLIYFQGTGAADDSGLPNDRFFAVRPEGSVSTLKIQRTERGDSAVYLCASSLLGGTDTQYFGPGTRLTVL.

The chain uses TRBV10-2 and TRBJ1-4; D call uncertain. CDR3 length: 16 amino acids. Looked up from germline, CDR1 is WSHSY and CDR2 is SAAADI. The V end was cut by 3 bases, the J end by 7 bases, with 18 bases between. CDR3 sequence reads: CASSEGYGDGVEKLFF. Written as DNA, the CDR3 is TGCGCCAGCAGTGAAGGGTACGGTGACGGGGTTGAAAAACTGTTTTTT.

The rearrangement joins TRBV28 to TRBJ2-7; possibly TRBD2 for D (6 bases). Germline CDR1 reads MDHEN; CDR2 reads SYDVKM. This CDR3 spans 16 amino acids. Trimming shortened V by 6 bases and J by 2 bases, and 20 bases separated the two germline ends. This CDR3 reads CASSIDRAGDAYEQYF. Written as DNA, the CDR3 is TGTGCCAGCAGCATCGATAGAGCGGGCGATGCCTACGAGCAGTACTTC.

DNA of the CDR3: TGTGCCAGCAGCCAACCGGGACAGAGCTCCTACGAGCAGTACTTC. It is translated as CASSQPGQSSYEQYF. This chain links TRBV4-2 with TRBJ2-7, with 7 bases lining up with TRBD1. CDR3 length: 15 residues. V was clipped by 2 bases and J by 0 bases; unmatched bases: 4. The germline V gene has CDR1 LGHNA and CDR2 YNFKEQ.

This sequence joins TRBV6-4 and TRBJ1-5; the D gene is possibly TRBD1 (5 bases). Germline V CDR1 and CDR2: MRHNA, SNTAGT. This CDR3 contains 14 residues. V dropped 6 bases and J dropped 7 bases, with 16 bases sitting between them. The CDR3 DNA sequence: TGTGCCAGCAGAGGGACTAGGGTAAAGCAGCCCCAGCATTTT. Its translation is CASRGTRVKQPQHF.

This chain joins TRBV27 and TRBJ2-7; 8 bases agree with TRBD2. The V segment lost 8 bases and the J segment 5 bases; nucleotides outside the gene matches: 17. The CDR3 extends over 16 amino acids. Germline V gives CDR1 MNHEY, CDR2 SMNVEV (reference sequence). CDR3: CASPSCLAGRTHEQYF. For the CDR3, the DNA is TGTGCCAGCCCCTCTTGTTTAGCGGGACGTACCCACGAGCAGTACTTC.

This clone was detected once. CDR3: CSVEGGGSYNEQFF. For the CDR3, the DNA is TGCAGCGTTGAAGGCGGGGGCTCCTACAATGAGCAGTTCTTC. The V gene is TRBV29-1, the J gene TRBJ2-1, with 7 bases matching TRBD2. After removal of 1 base from V and 0 bases from J, the junction contained 0 bases not matched to a gene. The CDR3 sequence is 14 residues long. Germline CDR1 and CDR2: SQVTM and ANQGSEA.

The chain recombines TRBV5-1 with TRBJ2-7; the D gene is possibly TRBD2 (6 bases). The V gene lost 0 bases and the J gene lost 0 bases, with 13 bases spanning the gap. CDR3 length equals 16 residues. The V gene's germline CDR1 is SGHRS and CDR2 YFSETQ. CDR3 nucleotides: TGCGCCAGCAGCTTGGATGGGACTCGACGCTCCTACGAGCAGTACTTC. This codes for CASSLDGTRRSYEQYF.

This chain's CDR3 is CASSAGTENYEQYF. CDR3 nucleotide sequence: TGTGCCAGCTCGGCCGGGACAGAAAACTACGAGCAGTACTTC. This chain connects TRBV18 to TRBJ2-7, with TRBD1 matching 7 bases. The CDR3 contains 14 residues. Trimming took 6 bases from V and 3 from J; bases not matched to a gene: 8. The germline CDR1 and CDR2 sequences are KGHSH and LQKENI.

This clone has a single count. The chain joins TRBV29-1 to TRBJ2-1; TRBD1 agrees at 9 bases. Trimming at V came to 6 bases and at J to 8 bases, leaving 17 bases not matched to a gene. The CDR3 is made up of 16 amino acids. Germline V gene lookup returns CDR1 SQVTM and CDR2 ANQGSEA. The CDR3 nucleotides read TGCAGCGTAAGGACAGGGGTGGGGGCAACGAGCGATGAGCAGTTCTTC. Translated: CSVRTGVGATSDEQFF.

The V gene is TRBV19, the J gene TRBJ2-1; 13 positions match TRBD2. V trimming: 5 bases; J trimming: 7 bases; junction bases outside the gene matches: 5. CDR3 length equals 15 residues. CDR1 and CDR2 (germline): LNHDA, SQIVND (reference sequence). The CDR3 DNA reads as TGTGCCAGTAGTGTCCTGGGACTAGCGGGAAATGAGCAGTTCTTC. This gives the protein CASSVLGLAGNEQFF.

The chain links TRBV6-1 to TRBJ1-2, with D maybe TRBD1 (5 bases). Between the trimmed V and J ends, which lost 6 bases and 8 bases, there was a span of 16 bases. The CDR3 runs 13 residues. CDR1 and CDR2 (germline): MNHNS, SASEGT. Written as DNA, the CDR3 is TGTGCCAGCAGGGGGGGAGGGGATGGCGGCTACACCTTC. Translating gives CASRGGGDGGYTF.

This clone appeared a few times. V usage is TRBV7-9 and J usage is TRBJ1-2; 9 bases map to TRBD1. V lost 4 bases, J lost 5 bases, and 5 bases stayed unmatched. The CDR3 runs to 14 residues. In germline, CDR1 is SEHNR, CDR2 FQNEAQ (reference sequence). The CDR3 sequence: CASSSTGGGYGYTF. CDR3 sequence (DNA): TGTGCCAGCAGCTCAACAGGGGGCGGGTATGGCTACACCTTC.

V usage is TRBV4-1 and J usage is TRBJ1-5; 9 bases agree with TRBD1. Trimming at V came to 4 bases and at J to 4 bases, leaving 5 bases not matched to a gene. The CDR3 is made up of 15 amino acids. Germline-derived CDR1 and CDR2 are MGHRA and YSYEKL. This CDR3 is CASSPVDRGNQPQHF. DNA for the CDR3: TGCGCCAGCAGCCCAGTAGACAGGGGGAATCAGCCCCAGCATTTT.

The chain has TRBV29-1 and TRBJ2-3; 10 bases map to TRBD2. J gave up 4 bases and V 0 bases, and 10 bases lay outside the gene matches. The germline gives CDR1 SQVTM, CDR2 ANQGSEA. The CDR3 loop spans 17 amino acids. This chain's CDR3 is CSVEENPASGRSDTQYF. Written as DNA, the CDR3 is TGCAGCGTTGAAGAAAACCCGGCTAGCGGGAGATCAGATACGCAGTATTTT.

The chain joins TRBV6-5 to TRBJ2-7; no clear D. In germline, CDR1 is MNHEY, CDR2 SVGAGI. This CDR3 comprises 13 residues. With 11 bases removed from V and 2 bases from J, the gap between germline ends came to 16 bases. The CDR3 region has the DNA TGTGCCGGCCGGCTCGGCGGCACCTACGAGCAGTACTTC. Protein sequence: CAGRLGGTYEQYF.

This clone has just one count. The chain has TRBV6-5 and TRBJ2-5; TRBD2 matches 10 bases. Trimming at V came to 5 bases and at J to 4 bases, leaving 7 bases not matched to a gene. CDR1 is MNHEY, CDR2 SVGAGI, per germline. CDR3 length: 15 residues. The CDR3 loop is CASSLLAGEGETQYF. The CDR3 bases are TGTGCCAGCAGTCTGCTAGCGGGAGAGGGAGAGACCCAGTACTTC.

Worth noting for this clone: One end of the junction fails to match germline, which may point to a read error. The chain joins TRBV7-9 to TRBJ2-1; a weak D match, TRBD2 (6 bases). The germline V gene encodes CDR1 SEHNR and CDR2 FQNEAQ (reference sequence). CDR3 size: 15 residues. Here the CDR3 reads CSSSFVWEADNEQFF. DNA for the CDR3: TGTTCCAGCAGCTTTGTGTGGGAGGCGGACAATGAGCAGTTCTTC.

CDR3 sequence: CASSQVDYPGNIQYF. In nucleotides, the CDR3 is TGCGCCAGCAGCCAAGTAGACTACCCAGGCAACATTCAGTACTTC. J is TRBJ2-4 and V is TRBV4-1; perhaps TRBD2 as D (5 bases). The CDR3 covers 15 residues. Trimming pared 1 base from V and 7 bases from J, leaving 14 bases between. Germline-derived CDR1 and CDR2 are MGHRA and YSYEKL.

This rearrangement joins TRBV9 to TRBJ1-1; D is uncertain. Germline V lookup: CDR1 SGDLS, CDR2 YYNGEE. This CDR3 is built from 13 residues. V was pared by 0 bases and J by 1 base, with 4 bases between. CDR3 DNA sequence: TGTGCCAGCAGCGTAGGAGCGAACACTGAAGCTTTCTTT. It translates to CASSVGANTEAFF.

The V and J genes are TRBV11-2 and TRBJ1-4; D is uncertain. CDR1 and CDR2 (germline): SGHAT, FQNNGV. CDR3 length: 16 residues. The V and J ends lost 7 bases and 1 base respectively, with 16 bases between them. DNA of the CDR3: TGTGCCAGCAACAGAACCCAGATGAGAACTAATGAAAAACTGTTTTTT. Its translation is CASNRTQMRTNEKLFF. Looking up the rest from reference TRBV11-2 and TRBJ1-4 gives the full variable domain: EAGVAQSPRYKIIEKRQSVAFWCNPISGHATLYWYQQILGQGPKLLIQFQNNGVVDDSQLPKDRFSAERLKGVDSTLKIQPAKLEDSAVYLCASNRTQMRTNEKLFFGSGTQLSVL.

The chain recombines TRBV7-9 with TRBJ1-2, with D maybe TRBD1 (6 bases). CDR3 length: 18 amino acids. Looked up from germline, CDR1 is SEHNR and CDR2 is FQNEAQ (reference sequence). V was cut by 5 bases and J by 2 bases, with 24 bases left in between. The DNA for the CDR3 is TGTGCCAGCAGCACCCCCCCGGGACATCGAGATATCAACTATGGCTACACCTTC. It translates to CASSTPPGHRDINYGYTF.

J is TRBJ2-1 and V is TRBV5-8; D is uncertain. Trimming stripped 0 bases from V and 7 bases from J, with 11 bases between. Germline CDR1 reads SGHTS; CDR2 reads YDEGEE. This CDR3 is built from 14 residues. The CDR3 region is CASSLVPPRNEQFF. CDR3 DNA sequence: TGTGCCAGCAGCTTGGTACCCCCGCGGAATGAGCAGTTCTTC.

The chain combines TRBV5-1 with TRBJ1-1; D gene ambiguous. From germline, CDR1 is SGHRS and CDR2 YFSETQ. The CDR3 extends over 13 amino acids. V lost 5 bases, J lost 0 bases, and 8 bases lay in between. Here the CDR3 DNA reads TGCGCCAGCAGGGAGGAGATGAACACTGAAGCTTTCTTT. Translation: CASREEMNTEAFF. Complete variable domain (other parts from reference TRBV5-1 and TRBJ1-1): KAGVTQTPRYLIKTRGQQVTLSCSPISGHRSVSWYQQTPGQGLQFLFEYFSETQRNKGNFPGRFSGRQFSNSRSEMNVSTLELGDSALYLCASREEMNTEAFFGQGTRLTVV.

The CDR3 sequence is CASSQGLAGETGELFF. CDR3 sequence (DNA): TGCGCCAGCAGCCAAGGCCTAGCGGGAGAAACCGGGGAGCTGTTTTTT. The rearrangement links TRBV4-1 to TRBJ2-2; TRBD2 agrees at 10 bases. From germline, CDR1 is MGHRA and CDR2 YSYEKL. This CDR3 is built from 16 residues. The V and J ends lost 1 base and 5 bases, in that order; junction bases with no gene match: 4.